The text below deals with one T cell receptor (beta chain). What it recognizes is unknown. Sequencing ends 3 residues short of the CDR3 end; the germline J gene provides the rest. The nonmyeloablative bone marrow transplants came from related graft donors, with transient mixed chimerism. Thawed PBMCs were FACS-sorted into unstimulated CD4+CD25+CD127- regulatory T cells, CD4+CD25- non-regulatory cells, CD4 and CD8 cells. Germline CDR1 MRHNA, CDR2 SNTAGT. CDR3 size: 13 residues. The V end lost 4 bases, the J end lost 3 bases, and 10 bases lay between the germline ends. This record belongs to a study of Tregs in tolerant kidney transplant recipients. Study results and limitations: Biological reproducibility was not directly addressed in this study.

The assay was immunoSEQ multiplex PCR, and TCRdb's table has in-frame clones only and misses some. The specimen's table records several thousand clones. This chain links TRBV6-4 with TRBJ2-7; D is ambiguous. This TCR was sampled from a human patient who received a combined kidney and bone marrow transplant. A subset of T cells may come from the graft donor. Sequences were derived from CD8+ T cells from blood (PBMCs), sampled 12 months after the transplant. The covered CDR3 bases are TGTGCCAGCAGTGTACAGATGGGCTACGAG. Protein product: CASSVQMGYE. The whole CDR3 sequence is CASSVQMGYEQYF.